A single sample gave rise to the 31 T cell receptor beta chains below, sequenced in a study of T cell changes during pregnancy in multiple sclerosis. Here immunoSEQ multiplex PCR was the method, and the copy in TCRdb shows in-frame clones only, minus some. The sample records about 83,000 clones, roughly 96% being singletons. The starting material was peripheral blood, obtained in the second trimester of pregnancy. These TCRs come from a female donor with multiple sclerosis, enrolled in a pregnancy study.

The chain uses TRBV9 and TRBJ2-3; the D gene is possibly TRBD2 (6 bases). V was shortened by 1 base and J by 2 bases, with 14 bases between the two germline ends. The CDR3 sequence is 16 residues long. Germline V gene lookup returns CDR1 SGDLS and CDR2 YYNGEE. In DNA, the CDR3 is TGTGCCAGCAGCGTAACATTAGCGGCCGACACAGATACGCAGTATTTT. This gives the protein CASSVTLAADTDTQYF.

The V gene is TRBV27, the J gene TRBJ2-7; 7 bases map to TRBD2. The CDR3 runs to 14 residues. V was clipped by 2 bases and J by 5 bases; unmatched bases: 6. Germline CDR1 MNHEY, CDR2 SMNVEV (reference sequence). DNA of the CDR3: TGTGCCAGCAGTTTACGGACTAGTGGGAACGAGCAGTACTTC. Its translation: CASSLRTSGNEQYF.

This clone was seen once. The rearrangement joins TRBV7-9 to TRBJ2-2, with TRBD2 identical over 13 bases. The germline V gene encodes CDR1 SEHNR and CDR2 FQNEAQ (reference sequence). The V gene end was trimmed by 8 bases and the J gene end by 2 bases; junction bases not matched to a gene: 11. The CDR3 has 18 residues. As DNA, the CDR3 is TGTGCCAGCGCCCTCCCGACTAGCGGGAGGCGTAACACCGGGGAGCTGTTTTTT. As protein: CASALPTSGRRNTGELFF.

This clone was picked up a small number of times. The V gene is TRBV5-6, the J gene TRBJ1-1; D unresolved. Per the germline V gene, CDR1 is SGHDT and CDR2 is YYEEEE. The CDR3 consists of 13 residues. Trimming removed 0 bases at V and 5 bases at J, with 8 bases between. The CDR3 DNA reads as TGTGCCAGCAGCTTGGAGGGAGGGACTGAAGCTTTCTTT. As protein: CASSLEGGTEAFF.

This sequence joins TRBV9 and TRBJ2-7; 7 nucleotides align to TRBD2. The CDR3 runs 16 residues. The trim removed 0 bases at V and 4 bases at J, leaving 10 bases unmatched. The germline V gene encodes CDR1 SGDLS and CDR2 YYNGEE. In DNA, the CDR3 is TGTGCCAGCAGCGTAGCTATCAGCGGGATGTTGTACGAGCAGTACTTC. Amino acid sequence: CASSVAISGMLYEQYF.

This rearrangement joins TRBV28 to TRBJ2-7; D might be TRBD1 (6 bases). Deletions cut 7 bases from V and 5 bases from J, with 15 bases between. Germline V gene lookup returns CDR1 MDHEN and CDR2 SYDVKM. The CDR3 is made up of 13 amino acids. In nucleotides, the CDR3 is TGTGCCAGCACCTCACAGGGTACCGACGAGCAGTACTTC. Amino acid sequence: CASTSQGTDEQYF. Full variable domain (missing parts from reference TRBV28 and TRBJ2-7): DVKVTQSSRYLVKRTGEKVFLECVQDMDHENMFWYRQDPGLGLRLIYFSYDVKMKEKGDIPEGYSVSREKKERFSLILESASTNQTSMYLCASTSQGTDEQYFGPGTRLTVT.

This clone was seen only a few times. This sequence joins TRBV19 and TRBJ1-1; no reliable D call. This CDR3 comprises 14 residues. Trimming took 3 bases from V and 0 from J, leaving 8 bases between them. Per the germline V gene, CDR1 is LNHDA and CDR2 is SQIVND (reference sequence). Written as DNA, the CDR3 is TGTGCCAGTAGTATGGAGGAACTGAACACTGAAGCTTTCTTT. The encoded protein is CASSMEELNTEAFF. The variable domain in full, with the rest retrieved from reference TRBV19 and TRBJ1-1, is DGGITQSPKYLFRKEGQNVTLSCEQNLNHDAMYWYRQDPGQGLRLIYYSQIVNDFQKGDIAEGYSVSREKKESFPLTVTSAQKNPTAFYLCASSMEELNTEAFFGQGTRLTVV.

This chain uses TRBV6-1 with TRBJ2-7, with 9 bases fitting TRBD2. Germline CDR1 MNHNS, CDR2 SASEGT. V lost 5 bases and J lost 4; bases outside the gene matches: 6. The length of the CDR3 is 14 residues. The CDR3 loop is CASSSTTSGYEQYF. For the CDR3, the DNA is TGTGCCAGCAGTTCTACGACTAGCGGATACGAGCAGTACTTC.

The chain combines TRBV5-4 with TRBJ2-1, with a possible D match to TRBD2 (5 bases). Trimming cost V 1 base and J 8 bases, with 7 bases left between them. There are 12 residues in the CDR3. Germline loops: CDR1 SGHNT, CDR2 YYREEE (reference sequence). The CDR3 spells CASSLWRDEQFF. CDR3 sequence (DNA): TGTGCCAGCAGCTTGTGGCGGGATGAGCAGTTCTTC.

J is TRBJ2-5 and V is TRBV28, with D perhaps matching TRBD1 (5 bases). CDR1 MDHEN and CDR2 SYDVKM come from the germline V gene. Between the trimmed V and J ends, which lost 6 bases and 4 bases, there was a span of 15 bases. This CDR3 region has 14 residues. For the CDR3, the DNA is TGTGCCAGCAGCCCCAGGGTAATAAGAGAGACCCAGTACTTC. This sequence encodes CASSPRVIRETQYF. The entire variable domain, with the rest obtained from reference TRBV28 and TRBJ2-5, is as follows: DVKVTQSSRYLVKRTGEKVFLECVQDMDHENMFWYRQDPGLGLRLIYFSYDVKMKEKGDIPEGYSVSREKKERFSLILESASTNQTSMYLCASSPRVIRETQYFGPGTRLLVL.

The gene calls are TRBV6-1 and TRBJ2-1; 10 bases line up with TRBD2. CDR3 length: 15 residues. Germline trimming cut 4 bases from V and 3 bases from J; bases unmatched to any gene: 3. Germline V lookup: CDR1 MNHNS, CDR2 SASEGT. CDR3 region: CASSVIAGGYNEQFF. CDR3 DNA: TGTGCCAGCAGTGTTATAGCGGGAGGCTACAATGAGCAGTTCTTC.

The J gene is TRBJ2-2, the V gene TRBV10-2, with 10 positions matching TRBD1. V was pared by 6 bases and J by 6 bases, with 4 bases of the junction left unmatched. CDR3 length: 14 residues. The V gene's germline CDR1 is WSHSY and CDR2 SAAADI. The CDR3, as DNA: TGCGCCAGCAGCCCCGGGACAGGGGCCGGGGAGCTGTTTTTT. Protein sequence: CASSPGTGAGELFF.

The chain is built from TRBV6-5 and TRBJ1-2; weak D call: TRBD1 (5 bases). Trimming shortened V by 2 bases and J by 10 bases, and 11 bases separated the two germline ends. CDR3 length: 12 residues. CDR1 and CDR2 from the germline V gene are MNHEY and SVGAGI. This chain's CDR3 is CASSYGGEDYTF. The CDR3 region has the DNA TGTGCCAGCAGTTACGGGGGGGAAGACTACACCTTC.

A note on this clone: Compared with germline, one end of the junction differs, possibly owing to a read error. The rearrangement uses TRBV27 and TRBJ2-2, with unresolved D. Germline assignment: CDR1 MNHEY and CDR2 SMNVEV (reference sequence). The CDR3 loop spans 13 amino acids. The CDR3 region is CASGLSGSGELFF. The CDR3 DNA follows: TGTGCCAGCGGTTTGTCAGGCTCCGGGGAGCTGTTTTTT.

The chain uses TRBV6-5 and TRBJ2-1, with 7 positions matching TRBD2. J gave up 8 bases and V 6 bases, and 10 bases lay outside the gene matches. The CDR3 loop spans 14 amino acids. In germline, CDR1 is MNHEY, CDR2 SVGAGI. CDR3 nucleotide sequence: TGTGCCAGCAGCTCACTAGGGACTACCTATGAGCAGTTCTTC. Translating it yields CASSSLGTTYEQFF.

The CDR3 bases are TGTGCCAGTAGTATAGCAGGGTATAATGAGCAGTTCTTC. Protein sequence: CASSIAGYNEQFF. The rearrangement links TRBV19 to TRBJ2-1; tentative D call: TRBD1 (5 bases). Trimming pared 1 base from V and 7 bases from J, leaving 8 bases between. The CDR3 has 13 amino acids. Germline loops: CDR1 LNHDA, CDR2 SQIVND (reference sequence).

The chain recombines TRBV4-3 with TRBJ2-1; 7 nucleotides match TRBD2. Germline-derived CDR1 and CDR2 are LGHNA and YSLEER. This CDR3 comprises 13 residues. The V segment lost 1 base and the J segment 8 bases; nucleotides outside the gene matches: 2. CDR3 loop: CASSQGGGYEQFF. The CDR3 DNA sequence: TGCGCCAGCAGCCAAGGGGGGGGTTATGAGCAGTTCTTC.

V gene TRBV5-1 combines with J gene TRBJ2-4; D is perhaps TRBD1 (6 bases). The V end was cut by 0 bases, the J end by 7 bases, with 17 bases between. CDR1 SGHRS and CDR2 YFSETQ come from the germline V gene. The CDR3 is 16 amino acids. This chain's CDR3 is CASSLGPILTGNIQYF. DNA for the CDR3: TGCGCCAGCAGCTTGGGGCCAATCTTGACAGGTAACATTCAGTACTTC.

The rearrangement links TRBV6-4 to TRBJ2-3; 10 nucleotides line up with TRBD2. This CDR3 contains 17 residues. Trimming removed 0 bases from V and 8 bases from J; junction bases left unmatched: 11. Germline CDR1 is MRHNA and CDR2 is SNTAGT. The CDR3 spells CASSDSPSAGGTGTQYF. CDR3 nucleotide sequence: TGTGCCAGCAGTGACTCACCATCAGCGGGAGGGACCGGTACGCAGTATTTT.

The V gene is TRBV7-9, the J gene TRBJ1-2, with a possible D match to TRBD1 (6 bases). Trimming removed 5 bases at V and 5 bases at J, with 15 bases between. Germline V gene data show CDR1 as SEHNR and CDR2 as FQNEAQ (reference sequence). The CDR3 runs to 14 residues. CDR3 loop: CASSIRDNPYGYTF. CDR3 sequence (DNA): TGTGCCAGCAGCATAAGGGACAACCCGTATGGCTACACCTTC.

This sequence joins TRBV5-1 and TRBJ2-2; TRBD2 matches at 13 bases. Germline-derived CDR1 and CDR2 are SGHRS and YFSETQ. This CDR3 spans 18 amino acids. V was clipped by 1 base and J by 0 bases; unmatched bases: 3. CDR3 nucleotides: TGCGCCAGCAGCTTGATGGGACTAGCGGGATCGAACACCGGGGAGCTGTTTTTT. Its translation: CASSLMGLAGSNTGELFF.

This chain joins TRBV27 and TRBJ1-3; 11 bases fit TRBD1. With V trimmed by 5 bases and J by 2 bases, 8 bases remained unmatched. CDR1 and CDR2 from the germline V gene are MNHEY and SMNVEV (reference sequence). This CDR3 has 17 residues. CDR3 nucleotides: TGTGCCAGCAGTCACCGGACAGGGGGCTTCACTGGAAACACCATATATTTT. It is translated as CASSHRTGGFTGNTIYF.

V and J are TRBV2 and TRBJ1-1, with TRBD1 as a possible D gene (6 bases). The CDR3 has 16 amino acids. The V gene lost 6 bases and the J gene lost 3 bases, with 20 bases spanning the gap. Germline CDR1 SNHLY, CDR2 FYNNEI. CDR3 sequence (DNA): TGTGCCAGCAGCGTACACCCGACCGCAGGGGACACTGAAGCTTTCTTT. Amino acid sequence: CASSVHPTAGDTEAFF.

V gene TRBV5-6 combines with J gene TRBJ2-7; D unresolved. Deletions cut 4 bases from V and 1 base from J, with 3 bases between. The CDR3 runs to 11 residues. The germline V gene encodes CDR1 SGHDT and CDR2 YYEEEE. The CDR3 bases are TGTGCCAGCAGCACTTCCTACGAGCAGTACTTC. Protein sequence: CASSTSYEQYF.

V is TRBV25-1 and J is TRBJ2-1, with 7 bases that match TRBD2. In germline, CDR1 is MGHDK, CDR2 SYGVNS. Trimming cost V 3 bases and J 7 bases; bases outside gene matches: 6. This CDR3 is built from 14 residues. CDR3: CASSDKRGGNEQFF. DNA for the CDR3: TGTGCCAGCAGTGATAAGCGGGGCGGGAATGAGCAGTTCTTC.

V and J are TRBV27 and TRBJ2-7, with 8 bases matching TRBD1. V dropped 3 bases and J dropped 3; count of bases not matched to a gene: 7. This CDR3 comprises 15 residues. Germline V gene data show CDR1 as MNHEY and CDR2 as SMNVEV (reference sequence). CDR3 amino acids: CASSLGTGGGYEQYF. In DNA, the CDR3 is TGTGCCAGCAGTTTGGGCACAGGGGGTGGCTACGAGCAGTACTTC.

The rearrangement links TRBV27 to TRBJ2-7; D is ambiguous. With 6 bases removed from V and 5 bases from J, the gap between germline ends came to 11 bases. Germline V gene sequence: CDR1 MNHEY, CDR2 SMNVEV (reference sequence). The CDR3 is 12 amino acids. CDR3 in amino acids: CASRSLSDEQYF. The CDR3 DNA follows: TGTGCCAGCAGAAGCCTGTCGGACGAGCAGTACTTC.

The rearrangement links TRBV7-9 to TRBJ1-1; 8 nucleotides align to TRBD1. The CDR3 has 14 amino acids. Germline loops: CDR1 SEHNR, CDR2 FQNEAQ (reference sequence). Losses at the gene ends were 4 bases for V and 7 bases for J; bases not matched to a gene: 8. This CDR3 reads CASSSSDRVIEAFF. CDR3 DNA sequence: TGTGCCAGCAGCTCCTCGGACAGGGTGATTGAAGCTTTCTTT.

The J gene is TRBJ1-5, the V gene TRBV2, with 10 bases that match TRBD1. Germline-derived CDR1 and CDR2 are SNHLY and FYNNEI. The CDR3 is 18 residues long. Trimming cost V 6 bases and J 3 bases; bases outside gene matches: 14. The CDR3: CASRPGQGTVHYNQPQHF. CDR3 coding DNA: TGTGCCAGCAGGCCGGGACAGGGGACGGTTCATTACAATCAGCCCCAGCATTTT.

This chain uses TRBV7-2 with TRBJ2-1, with D uncertain. Looked up from germline, CDR1 is SGHTA and CDR2 is FQGNSA. Trimming removed 5 bases at V and 0 bases at J, with 11 bases between. This CDR3 is built from 15 residues. CDR3 protein: CASSPQRSSYNEQFF. The CDR3 coding sequence is TGTGCCAGCAGCCCACAAAGGAGCTCCTACAATGAGCAGTTCTTC.

The chain joins TRBV6-1 to TRBJ1-5; 8 positions match TRBD1. The germline CDR1 and CDR2 sequences are MNHNS and SASEGT. Losses at the gene ends were 2 bases for V and 5 bases for J; bases not matched to a gene: 5. This CDR3 region has 15 residues. CDR3 DNA sequence: TGTGCCAGCAGTGAACGGACAGGGTGGGATCAGCCCCAGCATTTT. Protein sequence: CASSERTGWDQPQHF.